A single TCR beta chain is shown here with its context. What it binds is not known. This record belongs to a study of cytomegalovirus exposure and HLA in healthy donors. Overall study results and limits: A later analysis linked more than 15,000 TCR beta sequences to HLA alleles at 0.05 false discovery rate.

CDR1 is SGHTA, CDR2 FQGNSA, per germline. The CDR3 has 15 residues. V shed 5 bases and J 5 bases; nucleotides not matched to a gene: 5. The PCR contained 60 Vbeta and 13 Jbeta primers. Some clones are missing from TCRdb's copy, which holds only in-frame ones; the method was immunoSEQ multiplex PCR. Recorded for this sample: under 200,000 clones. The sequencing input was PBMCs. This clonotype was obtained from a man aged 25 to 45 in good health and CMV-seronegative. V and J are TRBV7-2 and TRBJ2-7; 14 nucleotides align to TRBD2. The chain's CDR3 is CASSTRLAGGNEQYF. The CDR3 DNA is TGTGCCAGCAGCACCCGACTAGCGGGGGGGAACGAGCAGTACTTC. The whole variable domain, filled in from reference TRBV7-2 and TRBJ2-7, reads GAGVSQSPSNKVTEKGKDVELRCDPISGHTALYWYRQSLGQGLEFLIYFQGNSAPDKSGLPSDRFSAERTGGSVSTLTIQRTQQEDSAVYLCASSTRLAGGNEQYFGPGTRLTVT.